A selection of T cell receptor beta chains follows, all from one sample in a study of beta chain features in type 1 diabetes. Assay: immunoSEQ multiplex PCR; the TCRdb copy retains only in-frame clones and omits some. The sample lists about 740,000 clones, about an eighth occurring once. The source material was naive CD4+ T cells from blood. Receptors originate from a young man with type 1 diabetes. Both conserved end residues are part of each CDR3. The D gene is left open where the match is weak. Expanded clones are given a class, and other clones once, few, many or no size at all.

D	J	size	V	CDR3	DNA
-	TRBJ2-5	-	TRBV30	CAFTGVAGQETQYF	TGTGCCTTCACGGGGGTGGCGGGGCAAGAGACCCAGTACTTC
TRBD2	TRBJ2-3	-	TRBV13	CASSLKRGGADTQYF	TGTGCCAGCAGCTTGAAGCGGGGGGGCGCAGATACGCAGTATTTT
-	TRBJ2-2	few	TRBV5-4	CASSFPTGELFF	TGTGCCAGCAGCTTCCCCACCGGGGAGCTGTTTTTT
-	TRBJ2-2	few	TRBV5-1	CASSLRIEGTGELFF	TGCGCCAGCAGCTTGAGGATAGAGGGCACCGGGGAGCTGTTTTTT
-	TRBJ1-1	-	TRBV7-2	CASSLMENTEAFF	TGTGCCAGCAGCTTAATGGAGAACACTGAAGCTTTCTTT
-	TRBJ2-5	-	TRBV6-1	CASSDFLIGSSETQYF	TGTGCCAGCAGTGATTTTCTGATTGGCAGTTCCGAGACCCAGTACTTC
-	TRBJ1-2	-	TRBV6-1	CASIPTGNYGYTF	TGTGCCAGCATCCCTACAGGGAACTATGGCTACACCTTC
-	TRBJ2-5	few	TRBV5-1	CASSSEQGRAQYF	TGCGCCAGCAGCTCCGAACAGGGGAGGGCCCAGTACTTC
-	TRBJ1-1	-	TRBV4-1	CASSQPGGWDTEAFF	TGCGCCAGCAGCCAACCGGGGGGATGGGACACTGAAGCTTTCTTT
TRBD1	TRBJ2-7	-	TRBV6-5	CASSYSGQGGYEQYF	TGTGCCAGCAGTTACTCAGGACAGGGAGGCTACGAGCAGTACTTC
TRBD1	TRBJ1-1	-	TRBV27	CASSIPGQGRTEAFF	TGTGCCAGCAGTATACCGGGACAGGGGCGCACTGAAGCTTTCTTT
TRBD2	TRBJ2-3	-	TRBV5-4	CASSVPGGRGAGDTQYF	TGTGCCAGCAGCGTCCCCGGCGGGCGGGGGGCCGGAGATACGCAGTATTTT
-	TRBJ1-5	-	TRBV6-5	CASSYRGGGQPQHF	TGTGCCAGCAGTTACCGGGGGGGAGGCCAGCCCCAGCATTTT
-	TRBJ1-1	-	TRBV4-1	CASSHPYRDNTEAFF	TGCGCCAGCAGCCACCCCTACAGGGATAACACTGAAGCTTTCTTT
-	TRBJ2-1	-	TRBV7-8	CASSLAFGAGEQFF	TGTGCCAGCAGCTTAGCATTTGGGGCGGGGGAGCAGTTCTTC
-	TRBJ2-3	few	TRBV18	CASSPIGRISTDTQYF	TGTGCCAGCTCACCGATCGGACGGATAAGCACAGATACGCAGTATTTT
-	TRBJ2-5	-	TRBV27	CASSSGGIKETQYF	TGTGCCAGCAGCAGTGGAGGGATAAAAGAGACCCAGTACTTC
-	TRBJ1-2	few	TRBV5-1	CASSPLASKKVYGYTF	TGCGCCAGCAGCCCGCTAGCCAGCAAGAAAGTGTATGGCTACACCTTC
-	TRBJ2-5	-	TRBV2	CASISRGDWETQYF	TGTGCCAGCATATCGAGGGGGGATTGGGAGACCCAGTACTTC
-	TRBJ2-7	few	TRBV27	CASSFSWSGGREQYF	TGTGCCAGCAGTTTCTCTTGGTCCGGGGGTCGCGAGCAGTACTTC
-	TRBJ1-1	few	TRBV4-1	CASSQGTTEAFF	TGCGCCAGCAGCCAAGGGACAACCGAAGCTTTCTTT
TRBD2	TRBJ2-1	-	TRBV10-3	CAIRGTSGQFF	TGTGCCATCAGGGGTACTAGCGGGCAGTTCTTC
-	TRBJ1-6	-	TRBV30	CAWSASPGLSNSPLHF	TGTGCCTGGAGTGCCTCTCCGGGGCTGAGTAATTCACCCCTCCACTTT
-	TRBJ2-7	-	TRBV28	CASLLSGQGNREQYF	TGTGCCAGCCTTCTGTCCGGACAAGGGAATCGCGAGCAGTACTTC
-	TRBJ2-3	few	TRBV29-1	CSVEAQMDTQYF	TGCAGCGTTGAAGCTCAGATGGATACGCAGTATTTT
TRBD1	TRBJ1-2	-	TRBV4-2	CASSSRSGQGLNGYTF	TGTGCCAGCAGCTCACGCTCAGGACAGGGACTAAATGGCTACACCTTC
-	TRBJ1-2	-	TRBV30	CAWRGAWGYGYTF	TGTGCCTGGAGAGGGGCATGGGGCTATGGCTACACCTTC
-	TRBJ2-5	once	TRBV29-1	CSVEVQETQYF	TGCAGCGTTGAGGTCCAAGAGACCCAGTACTTC
TRBD1	TRBJ1-2	few	TRBV5-1	CASSPGDSSLFGYGYTF	TGCGCCAGCAGCCCGGGGGACAGCTCTCTCTTTGGCTATGGCTACACCTTC
-	TRBJ1-1	-	TRBV7-2	CASSFYQGFTEAFF	TGTGCCAGCAGCTTCTATCAGGGCTTCACTGAAGCTTTCTTT
-	TRBJ1-2	-	TRBV2	CASSELGNYGYTF	TGTGCCAGCAGTGAGCTCGGGAACTATGGCTACACCTTC
-	TRBJ2-2	few	TRBV6-5	CASSYSPSPLTGELFF	TGTGCCAGCAGTTACTCTCCGTCCCCGCTCACCGGGGAGCTGTTTTTT